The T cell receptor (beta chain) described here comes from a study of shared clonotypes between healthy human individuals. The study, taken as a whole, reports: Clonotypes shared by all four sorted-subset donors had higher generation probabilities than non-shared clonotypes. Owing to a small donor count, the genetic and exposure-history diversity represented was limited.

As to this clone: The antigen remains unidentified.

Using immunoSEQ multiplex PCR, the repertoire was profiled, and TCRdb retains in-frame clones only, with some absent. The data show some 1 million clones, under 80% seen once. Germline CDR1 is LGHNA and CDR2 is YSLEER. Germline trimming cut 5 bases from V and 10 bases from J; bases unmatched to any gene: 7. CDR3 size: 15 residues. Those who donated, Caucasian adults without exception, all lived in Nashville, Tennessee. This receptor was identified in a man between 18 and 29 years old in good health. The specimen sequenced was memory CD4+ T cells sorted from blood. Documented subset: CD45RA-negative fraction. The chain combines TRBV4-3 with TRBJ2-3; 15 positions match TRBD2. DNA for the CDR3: TGCGCCAGCAGCGTCGGGACTAGCGGGAGGTATCCGCAGTATTTT. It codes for CASSVGTSGRYPQYF.